These 8 T cell receptor beta chains share one sample of origin, sequenced in a study of blood T cells in healthy people across ages. A second PCR, run for roughly 7 to 11 cycles, used a sample-barcoded 5' primer plus a J-beta primer mix. One entry per CDR3 protein results from TCRdb running MiXCR on the 5' RACE reads. The sample lists about a million distinct CDR3 sequences, roughly 47% occurring once. Sequenced: blood. Source of these receptors: a woman aged 60-75 years in good health.

This clonotype was counted a few times. This chain uses TRBV5-1 with TRBJ2-7; no reliable D call. Germline V gene data show CDR1 as SGHRS and CDR2 as YFSETQ. Trimming removed 1 base at V and 4 bases at J, with 9 bases between. This CDR3 region has 13 residues. This chain's CDR3 is CASSLYNEYEQYF. The DNA for the CDR3 is TGCGCCAGCAGCTTGTACAACGAATACGAGCAGTACTTC. The full variable domain, completed using reference TRBV5-1 and TRBJ2-7, is KAGVTQTPRYLIKTRGQQVTLSCSPISGHRSVSWYQQTPGQGLQFLFEYFSETQRNKGNFPGRFSGRQFSNSRSEMNVSTLELGDSALYLCASSLYNEYEQYFGPGTRLTVT.

The rearrangement links TRBV12-3 or TRBV12-4 to TRBJ1-6; possible D gene TRBD1, 6 bases. The CDR3 is made up of 14 amino acids. V shed 1 base and J shed 8 bases, with 9 bases lying between them. The CDR3 protein is CASSLGRGDSPLHF. CDR3 bases: TGTGCCAGCAGTTTAGGCAGGGGTGATTCACCCCTCCACTTT.

The rearrangement joins TRBV6-6 to TRBJ1-2, with D perhaps matching TRBD1 (6 bases). The CDR3 covers 12 residues. In germline, CDR1 is MNHNY, CDR2 SVGAGI (reference sequence). Trimming left V 10 bases short and J 1 base short, with 10 bases between. The CDR3 is CATTGINYGYTF. CDR3 nucleotides: TGTGCCACCACAGGGATTAACTATGGCTACACCTTC.

This clonotype was found a few times. This chain uses TRBV20-1 with TRBJ2-3; 11 nucleotides line up with TRBD2. The CDR3 extends over 16 amino acids. The junction had 3 bases not matched to a gene; V was cut back by 0 bases and J by 1 base. Germline V gene data show CDR1 as DFQATT and CDR2 as SNEGSKA (reference sequence). In DNA form, the CDR3 reads TGCAGTGCTAGAGAGCCGGGACTAGCGGGCACAGATACGCAGTATTTT. Protein sequence: CSAREPGLAGTDTQYF.

The chain is built from TRBV14 and TRBJ1-2; D is uncertain. Deletions cut 0 bases from V and 0 bases from J, with 8 bases between. The CDR3 spans 15 residues. The germline V gene has CDR1 SGHDN and CDR2 FVKESK. The CDR3 region is CASSQEAGANYGYTF. CDR3 nucleotides: TGTGCCAGCAGCCAAGAGGCAGGAGCTAACTATGGCTACACCTTC.

This clonotype was picked up a small number of times. This chain connects TRBV7-3 to TRBJ2-1; D ambiguous. The germline CDR1 and CDR2 sequences are SGHTA and FQGTGA. The length of the CDR3 is 16 residues. V was cut by 5 bases and J by 0 bases, with 14 bases left in between. The CDR3 loop reads CASSPPGGSSYNEQFF. DNA for the CDR3: TGTGCCAGCAGCCCCCCGGGCGGAAGCTCCTACAATGAGCAGTTCTTC. The full variable domain, rest sourced from reference TRBV7-3 and TRBJ2-1, is GAGVSQTPSNKVTEKGKYVELRCDPISGHTALYWYRQSLGQGPEFLIYFQGTGAADDSGLPNDRFFAVRPEGSVSTLKIQRTERGDSAVYLCASSPPGGSSYNEQFFGPGTRLTVL.

The chain employs TRBV6-2 or TRBV6-3 and TRBJ1-5; D is undetermined. Germline-derived CDR1 and CDR2 are MNHEY and SVGEGT. This CDR3 is built from 12 residues. Trimming shortened V by 6 bases and J by 6 bases, and 9 bases separated the two germline ends. The CDR3 loop is CASSQVVQPQHF. CDR3 sequence (DNA): TGTGCCAGCAGCCAGGTGGTTCAGCCCCAGCATTTT.

This clonotype has just a few counts. This chain's CDR3 is CASSDPGTGRYYEQYF. In nucleotides, the CDR3 is TGTGCCAGCAGTGATCCCGGGACAGGGAGGTACTACGAGCAGTACTTC. The chain joins TRBV6-1 to TRBJ2-7; 9 nucleotides align to TRBD1. V dropped 3 bases and J dropped 3; count of bases not matched to a gene: 9. CDR1 is MNHNS, CDR2 SASEGT, per germline. This CDR3 spans 16 amino acids.